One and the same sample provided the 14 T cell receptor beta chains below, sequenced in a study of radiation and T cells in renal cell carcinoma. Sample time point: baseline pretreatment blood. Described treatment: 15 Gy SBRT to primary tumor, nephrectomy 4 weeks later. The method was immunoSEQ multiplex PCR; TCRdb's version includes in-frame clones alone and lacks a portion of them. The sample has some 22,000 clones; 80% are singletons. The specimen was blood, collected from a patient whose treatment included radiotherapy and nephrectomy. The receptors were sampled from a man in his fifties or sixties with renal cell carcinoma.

CDR3 nucleotides: TGCACCAGCAGCCAACAGGGACAGGCCTCTGGAAACACCATATATTTT. Protein: CTSSQQGQASGNTIYF. V usage is TRBV1 and J usage is TRBJ1-3; the DNA was not compared with TRBD1, the D call given in the table. TRBV1 is reported as a pseudogene. CDR3 length equals 16 residues.

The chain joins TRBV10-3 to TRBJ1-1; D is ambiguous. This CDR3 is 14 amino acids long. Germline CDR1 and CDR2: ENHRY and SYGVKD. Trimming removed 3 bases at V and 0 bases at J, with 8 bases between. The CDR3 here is CAISDRTVNTEAFF. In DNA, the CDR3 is TGTGCCATCAGTGACCGGACGGTGAACACTGAAGCTTTCTTT.

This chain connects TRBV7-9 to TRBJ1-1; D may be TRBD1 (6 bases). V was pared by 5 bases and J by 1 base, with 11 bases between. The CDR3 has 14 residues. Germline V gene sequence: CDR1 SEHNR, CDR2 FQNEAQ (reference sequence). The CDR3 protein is CASSGGQKNTEAFF. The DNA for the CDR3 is TGTGCCAGCAGCGGAGGACAGAAGAACACTGAAGCTTTCTTT.

The CDR3 loop reads CASSQLAVPLDEQYF. CDR3 coding DNA: TGTGCCAGCTCACAGCTAGCGGTGCCCCTAGACGAGCAGTACTTC. J is TRBJ2-7 and V is TRBV18, with 7 bases lining up with TRBD2. Germline values: CDR1 KGHSH, CDR2 LQKENI. V gave up 4 bases and J gave up 5 bases; unmatched junction bases: 11. The CDR3 has 15 amino acids.

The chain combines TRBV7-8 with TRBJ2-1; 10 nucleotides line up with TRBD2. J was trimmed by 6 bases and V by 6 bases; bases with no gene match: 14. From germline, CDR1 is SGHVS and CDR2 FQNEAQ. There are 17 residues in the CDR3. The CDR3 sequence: CASSSWGQLAGFNEQFF. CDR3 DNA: TGTGCCAGCAGTTCATGGGGACAACTAGCGGGATTCAATGAGCAGTTCTTC. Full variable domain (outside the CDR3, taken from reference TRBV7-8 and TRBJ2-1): GAGVSQSPRYKVAKRGQDVALRCDPISGHVSLFWYQQALGQGPEFLTYFQNEAQLDKSGLPSDRFFAERPEGSVSTLKIQRTQQEDSAVYLCASSSWGQLAGFNEQFFGPGTRLTVL.

CDR3 DNA: TGTGCCAGCAGAAGGCTAGGGATAGGGGAGCAGTTCTTC. Its protein product is CASRRLGIGEQFF. The gene calls are TRBV6-5 and TRBJ2-1; D unclear. The CDR3 is 13 amino acids. Germline lookup yields CDR1 MNHEY and CDR2 SVGAGI. V was cut by 6 bases and J by 10 bases, with 16 bases left in between.

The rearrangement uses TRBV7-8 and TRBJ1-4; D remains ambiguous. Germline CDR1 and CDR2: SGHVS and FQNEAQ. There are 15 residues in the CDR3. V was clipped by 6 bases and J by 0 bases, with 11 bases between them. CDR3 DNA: TGTGCCAGCAGTCTTAGTACAGCAACTAATGAAAAACTGTTTTTT. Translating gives CASSLSTATNEKLFF. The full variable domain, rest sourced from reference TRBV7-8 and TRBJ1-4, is GAGVSQSPRYKVAKRGQDVALRCDPISGHVSLFWYQQALGQGPEFLTYFQNEAQLDKSGLPSDRFFAERPEGSVSTLKIQRTQQEDSAVYLCASSLSTATNEKLFFGSGTQLSVL.

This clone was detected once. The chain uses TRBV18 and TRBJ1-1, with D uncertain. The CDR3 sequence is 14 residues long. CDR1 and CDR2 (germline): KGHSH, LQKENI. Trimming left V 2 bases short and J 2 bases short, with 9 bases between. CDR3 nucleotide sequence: TGTGCCAGCTCACCAGCGGAATCAAACACTGAAGCTTTCTTT. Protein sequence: CASSPAESNTEAFF.

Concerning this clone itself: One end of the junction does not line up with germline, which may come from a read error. The CDR3: CASSLVQGETQYF. The CDR3 DNA is TGTGCTAGCAGCTTAGTGCAGGGAGAGACCCAGTACTTC. The chain uses TRBV7-2 and TRBJ2-5; a weak D match, TRBD1 (5 bases). Germline V gene sequence: CDR1 SGHTA, CDR2 FQGNSA. This CDR3 is built from 13 residues. The full variable domain, its missing parts supplied by reference TRBV7-2 and TRBJ2-5, is GAGVSQSPSNKVTEKGKDVELRCDPISGHTALYWYRQSLGQGLEFLIYFQGNSAPDKSGLPSDRFSAERTGGSVSTLTIQRTQQEDSAVYLCASSLVQGETQYFGPGTRLLVL.

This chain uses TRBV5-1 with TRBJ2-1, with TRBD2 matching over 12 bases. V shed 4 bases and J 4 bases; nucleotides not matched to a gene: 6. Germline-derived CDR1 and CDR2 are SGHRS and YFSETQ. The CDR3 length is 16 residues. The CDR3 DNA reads TGCGCCAGCAGCCTCCTGACTAGCGGGAGTTACAATGAGCAGTTCTTC. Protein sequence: CASSLLTSGSYNEQFF.

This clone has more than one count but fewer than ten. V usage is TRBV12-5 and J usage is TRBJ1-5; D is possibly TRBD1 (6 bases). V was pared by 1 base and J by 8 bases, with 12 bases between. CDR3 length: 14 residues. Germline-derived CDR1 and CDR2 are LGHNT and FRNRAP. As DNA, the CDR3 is TGTGCTAGTGGTTTGGGGGGACAACGAGAGCCCCAGCATTTT. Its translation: CASGLGGQREPQHF. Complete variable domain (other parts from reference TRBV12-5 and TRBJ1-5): DARVTQTPRHKVTEMGQEVTMRCQPILGHNTVFWYRQTMMQGLELLAYFRNRAPLDDSGMPKDRFSAEMPDATLATLKIQPSEPRDSAVYFCASGLGGQREPQHFGDGTRLSIL.

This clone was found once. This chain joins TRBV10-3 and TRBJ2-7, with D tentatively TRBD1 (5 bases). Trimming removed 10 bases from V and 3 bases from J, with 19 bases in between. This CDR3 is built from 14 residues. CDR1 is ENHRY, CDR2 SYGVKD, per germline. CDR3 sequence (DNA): TGTGCCACCGAAAAGGGGCAGGATTTCTACGAGCAGTACTTC. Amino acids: CATEKGQDFYEQYF.

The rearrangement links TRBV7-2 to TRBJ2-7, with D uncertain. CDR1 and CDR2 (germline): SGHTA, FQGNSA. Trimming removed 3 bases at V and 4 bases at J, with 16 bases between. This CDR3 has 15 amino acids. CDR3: CASSFRSSSSYEQYF. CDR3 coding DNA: TGTGCCAGCAGCTTCCGGTCATCCTCTAGTTACGAGCAGTACTTC.

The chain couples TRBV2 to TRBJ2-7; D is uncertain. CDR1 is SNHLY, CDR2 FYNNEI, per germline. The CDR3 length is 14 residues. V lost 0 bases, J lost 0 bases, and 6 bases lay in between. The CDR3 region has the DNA TGTGCCAGCAGTGAAGCATTGGGCTCCTACGAGCAGTACTTC. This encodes CASSEALGSYEQYF.